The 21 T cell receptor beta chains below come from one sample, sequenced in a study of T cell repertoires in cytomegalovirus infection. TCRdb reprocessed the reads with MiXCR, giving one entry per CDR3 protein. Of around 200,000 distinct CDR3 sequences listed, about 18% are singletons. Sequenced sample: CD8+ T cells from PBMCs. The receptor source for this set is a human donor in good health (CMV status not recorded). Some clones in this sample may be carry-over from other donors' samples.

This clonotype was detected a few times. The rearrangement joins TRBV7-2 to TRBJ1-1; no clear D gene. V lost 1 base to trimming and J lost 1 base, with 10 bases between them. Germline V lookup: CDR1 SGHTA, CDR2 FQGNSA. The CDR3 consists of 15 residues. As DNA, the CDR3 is TGTGCCAGCAGCTTAGATTTGGGATCGAACACTGAAGCTTTCTTT. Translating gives CASSLDLGSNTEAFF.

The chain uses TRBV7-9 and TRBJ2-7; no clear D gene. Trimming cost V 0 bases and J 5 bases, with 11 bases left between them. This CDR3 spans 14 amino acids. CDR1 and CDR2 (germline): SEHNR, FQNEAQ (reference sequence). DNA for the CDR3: TGTGCCAGCAGCTTAGCGCGATGGGCTGACGAGCAGTACTTC. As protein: CASSLARWADEQYF.

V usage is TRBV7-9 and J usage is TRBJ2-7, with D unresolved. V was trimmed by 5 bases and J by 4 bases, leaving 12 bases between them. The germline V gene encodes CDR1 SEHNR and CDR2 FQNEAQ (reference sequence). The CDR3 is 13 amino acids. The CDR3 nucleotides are TGTGCCAGCAGCCCCCCGGGTGAGTACGAGCAGTACTTC. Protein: CASSPPGEYEQYF.

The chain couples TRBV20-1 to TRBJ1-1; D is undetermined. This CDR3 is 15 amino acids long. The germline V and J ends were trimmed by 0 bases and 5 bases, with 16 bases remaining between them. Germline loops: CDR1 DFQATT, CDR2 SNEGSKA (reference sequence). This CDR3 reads CSARDSTGGSTEAFF. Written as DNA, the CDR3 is TGCAGTGCTAGAGATTCCACGGGAGGGAGTACTGAAGCTTTCTTT.

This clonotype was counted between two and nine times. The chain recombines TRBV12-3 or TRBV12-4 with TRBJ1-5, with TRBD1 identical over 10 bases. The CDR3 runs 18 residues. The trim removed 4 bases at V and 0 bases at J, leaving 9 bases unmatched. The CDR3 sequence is CASSWGGQGGYSNQPQHF. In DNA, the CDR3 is TGTGCCAGCAGTTGGGGCGGACAGGGGGGCTATAGCAATCAGCCCCAGCATTTT.

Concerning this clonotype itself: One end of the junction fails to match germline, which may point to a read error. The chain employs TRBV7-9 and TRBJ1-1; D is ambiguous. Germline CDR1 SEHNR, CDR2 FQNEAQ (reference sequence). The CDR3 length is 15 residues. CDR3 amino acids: CASNLNPYMNTEAFF. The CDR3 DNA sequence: TGTGCCAGCAACTTAAATCCCTATATGAACACTGAAGCTTTCTTT.

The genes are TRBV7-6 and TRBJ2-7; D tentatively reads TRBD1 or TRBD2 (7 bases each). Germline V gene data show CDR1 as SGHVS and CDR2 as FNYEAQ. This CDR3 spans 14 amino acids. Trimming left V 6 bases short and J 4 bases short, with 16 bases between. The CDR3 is CASRRGEGAYEQYF. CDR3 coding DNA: TGTGCCAGCAGAAGGGGGGAGGGGGCATACGAGCAGTACTTC.

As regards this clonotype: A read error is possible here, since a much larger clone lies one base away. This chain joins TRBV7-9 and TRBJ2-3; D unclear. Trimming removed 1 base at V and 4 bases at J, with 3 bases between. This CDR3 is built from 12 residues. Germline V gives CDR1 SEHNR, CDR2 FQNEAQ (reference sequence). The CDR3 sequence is CASSLEADTQYF. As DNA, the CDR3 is TGTGCCAGCAGCTTAGAGGCAGATACGCAGTATTTT.

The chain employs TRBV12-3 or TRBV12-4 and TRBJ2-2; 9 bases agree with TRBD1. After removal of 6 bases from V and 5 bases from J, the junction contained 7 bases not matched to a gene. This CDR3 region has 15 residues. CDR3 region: CASRPGTGRTGELFF. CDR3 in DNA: TGTGCCAGCAGGCCCGGGACAGGGAGGACCGGGGAGCTGTTTTTT.

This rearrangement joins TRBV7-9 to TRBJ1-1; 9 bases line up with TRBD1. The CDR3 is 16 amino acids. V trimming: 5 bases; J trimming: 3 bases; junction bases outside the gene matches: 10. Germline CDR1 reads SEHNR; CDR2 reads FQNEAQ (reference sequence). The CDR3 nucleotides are TGTGCCAGCAGCCCGGCTACGGGACAGGGCTACACTGAAGCTTTCTTT. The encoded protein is CASSPATGQGYTEAFF.

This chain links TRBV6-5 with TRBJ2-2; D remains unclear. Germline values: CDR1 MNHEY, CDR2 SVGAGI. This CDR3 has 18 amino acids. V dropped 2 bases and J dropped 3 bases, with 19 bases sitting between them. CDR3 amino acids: CASSYGGSPTGDTGELFF. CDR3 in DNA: TGTGCCAGCAGTTACGGCGGCTCCCCCACGGGCGACACCGGGGAGCTGTTTTTT.

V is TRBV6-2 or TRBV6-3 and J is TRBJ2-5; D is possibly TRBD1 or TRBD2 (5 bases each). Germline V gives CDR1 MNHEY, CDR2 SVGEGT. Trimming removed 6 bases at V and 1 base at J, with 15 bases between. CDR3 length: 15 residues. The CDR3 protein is CASSPLRDAQETQYF. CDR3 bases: TGTGCCAGCAGCCCCCTCCGGGACGCCCAAGAGACCCAGTACTTC.

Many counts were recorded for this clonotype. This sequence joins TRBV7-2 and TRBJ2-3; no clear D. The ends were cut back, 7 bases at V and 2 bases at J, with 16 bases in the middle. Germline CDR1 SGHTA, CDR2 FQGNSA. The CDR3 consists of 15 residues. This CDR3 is CASIATLKFTDTQYF. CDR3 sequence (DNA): TGTGCCAGCATTGCGACTCTGAAGTTCACAGATACGCAGTATTTT.

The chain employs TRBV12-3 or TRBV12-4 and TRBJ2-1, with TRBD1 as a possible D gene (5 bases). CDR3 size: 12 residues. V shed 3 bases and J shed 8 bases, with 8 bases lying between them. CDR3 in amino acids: CASSFQGYEQFF. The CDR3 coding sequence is TGTGCCAGCAGTTTTCAGGGCTATGAGCAGTTCTTC.

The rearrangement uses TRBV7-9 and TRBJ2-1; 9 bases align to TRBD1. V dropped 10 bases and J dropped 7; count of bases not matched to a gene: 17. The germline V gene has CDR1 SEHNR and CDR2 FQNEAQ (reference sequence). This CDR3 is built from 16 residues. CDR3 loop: CATTYPGTGRSNEQFF. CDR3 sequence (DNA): TGTGCCACAACCTATCCCGGGACAGGGAGATCAAATGAGCAGTTCTTC.

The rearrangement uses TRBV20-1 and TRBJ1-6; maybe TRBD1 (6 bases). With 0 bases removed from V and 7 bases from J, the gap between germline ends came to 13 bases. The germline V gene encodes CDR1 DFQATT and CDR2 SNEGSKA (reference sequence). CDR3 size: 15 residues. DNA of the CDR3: TGCAGTGCTAGAGATCGAGACAGGTGGAATTCACCCCTCCACTTT. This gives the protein CSARDRDRWNSPLHF.

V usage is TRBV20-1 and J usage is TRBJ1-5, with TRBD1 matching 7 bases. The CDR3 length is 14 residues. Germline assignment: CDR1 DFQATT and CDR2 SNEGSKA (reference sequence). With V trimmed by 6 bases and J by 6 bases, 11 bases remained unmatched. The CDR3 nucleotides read TGCAGTGCCCCTGACAGGGCAGCGGGTCAGCCCCAGCATTTT. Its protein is CSAPDRAAGQPQHF.

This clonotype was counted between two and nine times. CDR3: CASSLLSAPEQYF. In nucleotides, the CDR3 is TGTGCCAGCAGCCTCCTCAGCGCTCCCGAGCAGTACTTC. This chain uses TRBV7-3 with TRBJ2-7; D ambiguous. With 5 bases removed from V and 6 bases from J, the gap between germline ends came to 14 bases. Germline loops: CDR1 SGHTA, CDR2 FQGTGA. The CDR3 is 13 amino acids.

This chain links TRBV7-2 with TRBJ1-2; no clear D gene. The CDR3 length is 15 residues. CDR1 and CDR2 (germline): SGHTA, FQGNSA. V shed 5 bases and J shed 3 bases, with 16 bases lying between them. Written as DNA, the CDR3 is TGTGCCAGCAGCACAGAGCTGGCAGCTTACTATGGCTACACCTTC. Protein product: CASSTELAAYYGYTF.

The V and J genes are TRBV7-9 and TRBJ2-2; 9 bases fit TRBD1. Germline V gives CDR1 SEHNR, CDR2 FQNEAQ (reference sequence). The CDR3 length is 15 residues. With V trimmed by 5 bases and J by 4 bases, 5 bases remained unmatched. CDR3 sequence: CASSPRTGATGELFF. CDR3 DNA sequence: TGTGCCAGCAGCCCCAGGACAGGGGCCACCGGGGAGCTGTTTTTT.

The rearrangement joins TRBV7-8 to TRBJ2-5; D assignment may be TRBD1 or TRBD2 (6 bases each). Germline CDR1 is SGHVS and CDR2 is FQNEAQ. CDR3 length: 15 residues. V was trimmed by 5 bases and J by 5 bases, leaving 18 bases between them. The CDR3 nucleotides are TGTGCCAGCAGCCCCATCTGGGGGGCCCGGGAGACCCAGTACTTC. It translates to CASSPIWGARETQYF. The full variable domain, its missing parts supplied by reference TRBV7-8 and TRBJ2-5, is GAGVSQSPRYKVAKRGQDVALRCDPISGHVSLFWYQQALGQGPEFLTYFQNEAQLDKSGLPSDRFFAERPEGSVSTLKIQRTQQEDSAVYLCASSPIWGARETQYFGPGTRLLVL.